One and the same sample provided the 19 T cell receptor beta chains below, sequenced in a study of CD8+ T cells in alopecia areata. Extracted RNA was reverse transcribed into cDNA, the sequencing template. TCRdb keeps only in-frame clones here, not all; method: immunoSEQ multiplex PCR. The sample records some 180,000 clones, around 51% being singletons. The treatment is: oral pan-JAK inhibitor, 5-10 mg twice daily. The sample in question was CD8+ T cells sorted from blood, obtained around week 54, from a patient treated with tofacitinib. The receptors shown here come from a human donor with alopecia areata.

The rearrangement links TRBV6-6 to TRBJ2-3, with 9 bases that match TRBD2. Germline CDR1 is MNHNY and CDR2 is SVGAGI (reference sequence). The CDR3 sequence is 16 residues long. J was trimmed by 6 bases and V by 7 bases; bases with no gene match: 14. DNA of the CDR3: TGTGCCAGCATTATAAGGGGAGCGGGGGGCCGGGATACGCAGTATTTT. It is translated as CASIIRGAGGRDTQYF.

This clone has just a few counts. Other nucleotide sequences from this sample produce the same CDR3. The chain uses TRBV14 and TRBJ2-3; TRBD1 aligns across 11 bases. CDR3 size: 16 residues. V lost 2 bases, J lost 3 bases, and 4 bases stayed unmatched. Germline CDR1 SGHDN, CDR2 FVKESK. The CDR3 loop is CASSQRDRGWTDTQYF. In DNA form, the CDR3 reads TGTGCCAGCAGCCAAAGGGACAGGGGGTGGACAGATACGCAGTATTTT.

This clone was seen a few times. The CDR3, as DNA: TGCAGCGTCGCAGACAGGGGGGGCTCCTACGAGCAGTACTTC. This encodes CSVADRGGSYEQYF. The J gene is TRBJ2-5, the V gene TRBV29-1; TRBD1 matches at 9 bases. The closer fit of TRBJ2-7 to the DNA end suggests the J call may be wrong. The CDR3 has 14 residues. Germline V gene sequence: CDR1 SQVTM, CDR2 ANQGSEA.

CDR3 DNA: TGTGCCTGGGCACCAGACTATGGCTACACCTTC. Protein sequence: CAWAPDYGYTF. The V call is TRBV30, the J call TRBJ1-2; D not certain. Trimming shortened V by 5 bases and J by 3 bases, and 7 bases separated the two germline ends. From germline, CDR1 is GTSNPN and CDR2 SVGIG (reference sequence). The CDR3 is made up of 11 amino acids.

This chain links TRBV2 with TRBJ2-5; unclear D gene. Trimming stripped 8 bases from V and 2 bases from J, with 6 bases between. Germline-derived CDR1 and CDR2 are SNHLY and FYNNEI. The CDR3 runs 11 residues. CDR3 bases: TGTGCCAGCGAACAGCAAGAGACCCAGTACTTC. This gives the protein CASEQQETQYF.

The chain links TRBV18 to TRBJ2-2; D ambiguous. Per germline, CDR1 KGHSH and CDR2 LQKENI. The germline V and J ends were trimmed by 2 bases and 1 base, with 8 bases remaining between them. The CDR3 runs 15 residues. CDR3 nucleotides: TGTGCCAGCTCACCATACCTAGGGAACACCGGGGAGCTGTTTTTT. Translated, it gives CASSPYLGNTGELFF. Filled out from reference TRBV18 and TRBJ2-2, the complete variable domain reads NAGVMQNPRHLVRRRGQEARLRCSPMKGHSHVYWYRQLPEEGLKFMVYLQKENIIDESGMPKERFSAEFPKEGPSILRIQQVVRGDSAAYFCASSPYLGNTGELFFGEGSRLTVL.

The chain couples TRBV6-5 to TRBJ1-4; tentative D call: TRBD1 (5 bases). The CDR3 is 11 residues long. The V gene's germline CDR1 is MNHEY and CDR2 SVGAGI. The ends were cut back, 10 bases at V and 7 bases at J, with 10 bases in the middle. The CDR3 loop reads CATGQLEKLFF. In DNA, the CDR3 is TGTGCCACGGGGCAACTTGAAAAACTGTTTTTT.

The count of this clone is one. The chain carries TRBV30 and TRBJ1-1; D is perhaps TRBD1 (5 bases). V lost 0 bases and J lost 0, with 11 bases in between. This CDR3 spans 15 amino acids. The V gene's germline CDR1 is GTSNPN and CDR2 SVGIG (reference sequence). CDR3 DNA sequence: TGTGCCTGGAGTGTACCCGGCAGGGTGAACACTGAAGCTTTCTTT. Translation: CAWSVPGRVNTEAFF. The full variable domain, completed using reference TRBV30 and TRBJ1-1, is SQTIHQWPATLVQPVGSPLSLECTVEGTSNPNLYWYRQAAGRGLQLLFYSVGIGQISSEVPQNLSASRPQDRQFILSSKKLLLSDSGFYLCAWSVPGRVNTEAFFGQGTRLTVV.

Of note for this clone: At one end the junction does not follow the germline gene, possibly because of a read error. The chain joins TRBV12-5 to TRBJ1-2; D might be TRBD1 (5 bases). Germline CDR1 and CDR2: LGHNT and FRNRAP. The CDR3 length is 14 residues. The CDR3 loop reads CAGGSGNSLYGYTF. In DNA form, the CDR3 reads TGTGCTGGTGGATCAGGGAATTCGCTCTATGGCTACACCTTC.

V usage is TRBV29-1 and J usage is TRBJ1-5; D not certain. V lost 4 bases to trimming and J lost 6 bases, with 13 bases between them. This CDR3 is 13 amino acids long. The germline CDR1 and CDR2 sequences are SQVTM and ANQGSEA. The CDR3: CSVGPDGAQPQHF. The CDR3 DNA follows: TGCAGCGTTGGACCGGACGGTGCTCAGCCCCAGCATTTT.

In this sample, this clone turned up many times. The CDR3 sequence is CASSRIGTGGLDEQFF. In nucleotides, the CDR3 is TGCGCCAGCAGCCGAATTGGGACAGGGGGCTTAGATGAGCAGTTCTTC. The rearrangement uses TRBV5-1 and TRBJ2-1, with 12 bases fitting TRBD1. Germline V gene lookup returns CDR1 SGHRS and CDR2 YFSETQ. V gave up 4 bases and J gave up 8 bases; unmatched junction bases: 10. The length of the CDR3 is 16 residues.

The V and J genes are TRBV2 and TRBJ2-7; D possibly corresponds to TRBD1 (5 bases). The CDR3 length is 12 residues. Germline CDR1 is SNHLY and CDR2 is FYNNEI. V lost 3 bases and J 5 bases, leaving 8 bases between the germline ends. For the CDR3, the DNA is TGTGCCAGCAGTGATCCCAGGGACGAGCAGTACTTC. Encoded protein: CASSDPRDEQYF.

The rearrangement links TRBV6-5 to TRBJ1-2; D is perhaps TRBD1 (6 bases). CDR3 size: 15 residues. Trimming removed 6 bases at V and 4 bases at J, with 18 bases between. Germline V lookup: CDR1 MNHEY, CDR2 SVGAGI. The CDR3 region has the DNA TGTGCCAGCAGGGACCCGACAGGTCGCAGCTATGGCTACACCTTC. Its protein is CASRDPTGRSYGYTF.

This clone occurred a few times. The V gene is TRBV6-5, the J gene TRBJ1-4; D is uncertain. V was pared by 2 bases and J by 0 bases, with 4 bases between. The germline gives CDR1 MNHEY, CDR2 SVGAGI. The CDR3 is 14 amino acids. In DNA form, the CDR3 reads TGTGCCAGCAGTTACGGGACAACTAATGAAAAACTGTTTTTT. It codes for CASSYGTTNEKLFF.

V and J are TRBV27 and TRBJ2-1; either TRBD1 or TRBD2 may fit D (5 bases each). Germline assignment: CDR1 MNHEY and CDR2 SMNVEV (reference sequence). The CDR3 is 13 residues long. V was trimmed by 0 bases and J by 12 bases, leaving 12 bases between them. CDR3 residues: CASSLSPGTMQFF. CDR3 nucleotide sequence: TGTGCCAGCAGTTTATCGCCCGGGACGATGCAGTTCTTC.

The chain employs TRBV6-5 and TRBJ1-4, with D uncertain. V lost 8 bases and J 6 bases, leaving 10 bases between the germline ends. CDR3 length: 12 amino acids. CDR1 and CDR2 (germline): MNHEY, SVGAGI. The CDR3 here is CASSSQDEKLFF. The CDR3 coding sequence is TGTGCCAGCTCCTCCCAGGATGAAAAACTGTTTTTT.

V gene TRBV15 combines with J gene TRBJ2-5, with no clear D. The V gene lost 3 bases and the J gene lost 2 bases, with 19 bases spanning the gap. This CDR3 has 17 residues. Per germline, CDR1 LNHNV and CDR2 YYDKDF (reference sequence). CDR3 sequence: CATSREQLVRPQETQYF. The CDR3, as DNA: TGTGCCACCAGCAGGGAACAGCTAGTCCGACCTCAAGAGACCCAGTACTTC.

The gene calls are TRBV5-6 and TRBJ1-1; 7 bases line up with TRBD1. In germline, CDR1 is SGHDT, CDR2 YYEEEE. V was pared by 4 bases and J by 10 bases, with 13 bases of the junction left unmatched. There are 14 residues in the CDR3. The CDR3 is CASSQTDRVELAFF. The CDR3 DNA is TGTGCCAGCAGCCAAACTGACAGGGTCGAATTAGCTTTCTTT.

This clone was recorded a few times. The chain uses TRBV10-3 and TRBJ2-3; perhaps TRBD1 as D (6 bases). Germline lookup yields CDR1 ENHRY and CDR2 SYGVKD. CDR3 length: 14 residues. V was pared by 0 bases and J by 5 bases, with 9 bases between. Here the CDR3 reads CAISESDRRDTQYF. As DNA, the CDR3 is TGTGCCATCAGTGAGTCGGACAGAAGAGATACGCAGTATTTT.